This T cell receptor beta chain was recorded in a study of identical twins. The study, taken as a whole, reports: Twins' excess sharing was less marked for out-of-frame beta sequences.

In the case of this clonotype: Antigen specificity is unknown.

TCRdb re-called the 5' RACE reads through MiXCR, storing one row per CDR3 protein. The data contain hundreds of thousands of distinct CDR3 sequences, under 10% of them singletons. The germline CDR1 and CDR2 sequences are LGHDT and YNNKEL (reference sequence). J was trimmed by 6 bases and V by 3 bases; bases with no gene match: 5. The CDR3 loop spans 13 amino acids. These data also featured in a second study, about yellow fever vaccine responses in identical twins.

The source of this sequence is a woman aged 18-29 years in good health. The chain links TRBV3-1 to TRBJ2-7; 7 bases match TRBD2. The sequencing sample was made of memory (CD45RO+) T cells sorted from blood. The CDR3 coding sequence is TGTGCCAGCAGCCAGCGGGAGACGGGCGAGCAGTACTTC. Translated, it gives CASSQRETGEQYF.